The 13 T cell receptor beta chains in this list originate from one sample, sequenced in a study of T cells after yellow fever vaccination. One entry per CDR3 protein results from TCRdb running MiXCR on the 5' RACE reads. This table holds hundreds of thousands of distinct CDR3 sequences, roughly 13% found once. This specimen consisted of PBMCs, obtained on the day of the yellow fever booster vaccination. Receptors were obtained from a man aged 30 to 39 who received the YFV17D yellow fever vaccine.

This clonotype was seen more than once but under ten times. J is TRBJ2-7 and V is TRBV12-3 or TRBV12-4; D remains unclear. V lost 6 bases, J lost 2 bases, and 20 bases lay in between. CDR3 length equals 16 residues. The CDR3 DNA reads as TGTGCCAGCAGCTTACAACCTCTCATGACCGCCTACGAGCAGTACTTC. This sequence encodes CASSLQPLMTAYEQYF.

The chain couples TRBV20-1 to TRBJ2-7; D not certain. The germline V gene encodes CDR1 DFQATT and CDR2 SNEGSKA (reference sequence). The CDR3 sequence is 13 residues long. The V gene lost 2 bases and the J gene lost 0 bases, with 8 bases spanning the gap. The CDR3 spells CSARSRSSYEQYF. CDR3 DNA: TGCAGTGCTAGAAGTAGGAGCTCCTACGAGCAGTACTTC.

This chain connects TRBV7-2 to TRBJ2-5; tentative D call: TRBD2 (6 bases). Trimming shortened V by 5 bases and J by 8 bases, and 9 bases separated the two germline ends. This CDR3 has 11 residues. Germline V gene lookup returns CDR1 SGHTA and CDR2 FQGNSA. CDR3 residues: CASSTAGTQYF. CDR3 nucleotide sequence: TGTGCCAGCAGCACGGCGGGAACCCAGTACTTC.

The rearrangement links TRBV12-3 or TRBV12-4 to TRBJ2-7, with D possibly being TRBD2 (6 bases). This CDR3 has 14 residues. V was shortened by 1 base and J by 0 bases, with 7 bases between the two germline ends. The CDR3 nucleotides are TGTGCCAGCAGTTTAGAGGAGGGCTCCTACGAGCAGTACTTC. Amino acid sequence: CASSLEEGSYEQYF.

Only a few counts were recorded for this clonotype. The CDR3 loop reads CASSPGLAGGGEQFF. CDR3 DNA: TGTGCCAGCAGCCCCGGACTAGCGGGAGGTGGCGAGCAGTTCTTC. The chain carries TRBV6-1 and TRBJ2-1, with 14 bases that match TRBD2. After removal of 6 bases from V and 10 bases from J, the junction contained 8 bases not matched to a gene. CDR1 is MNHNS, CDR2 SASEGT, per germline. CDR3 length equals 15 residues.

The rearrangement uses TRBV20-1 and TRBJ2-1, with no clear D. Germline V gene sequence: CDR1 DFQATT, CDR2 SNEGSKA (reference sequence). This CDR3 has 14 residues. Trimming shortened V by 3 bases and J by 0 bases, and 9 bases separated the two germline ends. CDR3 sequence (DNA): TGCAGTGCTAGTGGCCCTAGCTCCTACAATGAGCAGTTCTTC. Translated: CSASGPSSYNEQFF.

This clonotype has more than one count but fewer than ten. This chain uses TRBV29-1 with TRBJ2-7; 7 nucleotides line up with TRBD2. Germline assignment: CDR1 SQVTM and CDR2 ANQGSEA. The CDR3 extends over 12 amino acids. Unmatched junction bases numbered 3, after V lost 5 bases and J lost 2 bases. The CDR3 loop reads CSVSGIPYEQYF. The CDR3 DNA is TGCAGCGTTAGCGGGATCCCCTACGAGCAGTACTTC.

The rearrangement uses TRBV19 and TRBJ2-5; perhaps TRBD1 as D (6 bases). The CDR3 is 17 amino acids. The V gene's germline CDR1 is LNHDA and CDR2 SQIVND (reference sequence). Trimming removed 5 bases from V and 2 bases from J, with 21 bases in between. The CDR3 DNA reads as TGTGCCAGTAGTTCAACAGGGCCTCCGTTTCTACAAGAGACCCAGTACTTC. Translation: CASSSTGPPFLQETQYF.

In this sample, this clonotype turned up a few times. The chain links TRBV12-3 or TRBV12-4 to TRBJ2-7; D may be TRBD1 or TRBD2 (7 bases each). There are 14 residues in the CDR3. The V end lost 5 bases, the J end lost 1 base, and 12 bases lay between the germline ends. The CDR3 loop reads CASSPQGGSYEQYF. In DNA form, the CDR3 reads TGTGCCAGCAGTCCCCAGGGGGGGTCCTACGAGCAGTACTTC.

The chain uses TRBV20-1 and TRBJ2-1; D is ambiguous. The CDR3 has 14 amino acids. The V end lost 0 bases, the J end lost 0 bases, and 6 bases lay between the germline ends. Germline V gene sequence: CDR1 DFQATT, CDR2 SNEGSKA (reference sequence). CDR3 sequence: CSAREVDSYNEQFF. The CDR3 DNA reads TGCAGTGCTAGAGAGGTCGACTCCTACAATGAGCAGTTCTTC.

The chain carries TRBV14 and TRBJ2-2; possible D gene TRBD1, 6 bases. V lost 6 bases to trimming and J lost 1 base, with 12 bases between them. The CDR3 contains 15 residues. CDR1 is SGHDN and CDR2 is FVKESK in the germline V gene. This chain's CDR3 is CASSYRDKNTGELFF. CDR3 sequence (DNA): TGTGCCAGCAGTTACCGGGACAAGAACACCGGGGAGCTGTTTTTT.

The J gene is TRBJ2-3, the V gene TRBV6-5; perhaps TRBD1 as D (7 bases). The V end lost 2 bases, the J end lost 6 bases, and 24 bases lay between the germline ends. Germline V gene lookup returns CDR1 MNHEY and CDR2 SVGAGI. This CDR3 is 18 amino acids long. CDR3: CASSYGGRGGQAPDTQYF. The CDR3 DNA is TGTGCCAGCAGTTACGGTGGGCGGGGAGGACAGGCCCCCGATACGCAGTATTTT.

DNA for the CDR3: TGTGCCAGCAGTTACGAGACAGGGACTGGAAACACCATATATTTT. This encodes CASSYETGTGNTIYF. V gene TRBV6-5 combines with J gene TRBJ1-3; 7 bases line up with TRBD1. Germline CDR1 and CDR2: MNHEY and SVGAGI. With V trimmed by 2 bases and J by 2 bases, 3 bases remained unmatched. The CDR3 length is 15 residues.